These T cell receptor beta chains were read from a single sample in a study of tumor and adjacent non-tumor tissue in lung cancer. TCRdb passed the multiplex PCR reads through MiXCR, listing each CDR3 protein once. The table lists about 60,000 distinct CDR3 sequences, roughly 60% of them singletons. The source material was distant non-tumor lung tissue. These receptor sequences come from an older man with non-small cell lung cancer. Both conserved end residues are part of each CDR3. Each record gives: V gene, D gene, J gene, clone size, CDR3 protein, CDR3 DNA. D genes are given only for firm matches. The size of a clone is reported for some rows only, either as once, few or many, or as a class for expanded clones.

V gene: TRBV29-1
D gene: TRBD2
J gene: TRBJ2-3
clone size: .
CDR3 protein: CSVEGRLSMRGRRTDTQYF
CDR3 DNA: TGCAGCGTTGAAGGACGGTTGTCTATGCGCGGGAGGAGGACAGATACGCAGTATTTT

V gene: TRBV5-1
D gene: .
J gene: TRBJ2-4
clone size: few
CDR3 protein: CASSLDPGEFGIQCF
CDR3 DNA: TGCGCCAGCAGCTTGGATCCAGGGGAGTTCGGCATTCAGTGCTTC

V gene: TRBV29-1
D gene: .
J gene: TRBJ2-1
clone size: many
CDR3 protein: CSAHYPLRNEQFF
CDR3 DNA: TGCAGCGCCCACTACCCGCTCCGGAATGAGCAGTTCTTC

V gene: TRBV7-3
D gene: .
J gene: TRBJ2-2
clone size: few
CDR3 protein: CASSLSGGAGELFF
CDR3 DNA: TGTGCCAGCAGCTTATCTGGGGGAGCCGGGGAGCTGTTTTTT

V gene: TRBV20-1
D gene: .
J gene: TRBJ2-5
clone size: .
CDR3 protein: CSARPPAGQETQYF
CDR3 DNA: TGCAGTGCTAGGCCCCCAGCAGGGCAAGAGACCCAGTACTTC

V gene: TRBV6-6
D gene: .
J gene: TRBJ2-7
clone size: .
CDR3 protein: CASAAVLYEQYF
CDR3 DNA: TGTGCCAGCGCGGCCGTCCTCTACGAGCAGTACTTC

V gene: TRBV6-6
D gene: .
J gene: TRBJ2-1
clone size: many
CDR3 protein: CASSPTYNEQFF
CDR3 DNA: TGTGCCAGCAGTCCTACCTACAATGAGCAGTTCTTC

V gene: TRBV11-2
D gene: .
J gene: TRBJ2-7
clone size: .
CDR3 protein: CAISLGDRNYELYF
CDR3 DNA: TGTGCCATCAGCTTAGGAGACAGAAACTACGAGCTGTATTTC

V gene: TRBV7-2
D gene: .
J gene: TRBJ1-6
clone size: few
CDR3 protein: CASSPRRGNNSPPHF
CDR3 DNA: TGTGCCAGCAGCCCAAGGAGGGGCAATAATTCACCCCCCCACTTT

V gene: TRBV5-6
D gene: TRBD1
J gene: TRBJ1-1
clone size: once
CDR3 protein: CASSLADRAYTEAFF
CDR3 DNA: TGTGCCAGCAGCTTAGCCGACAGGGCGTACACTGAAGCTTTCTTT

V gene: TRBV18
D gene: .
J gene: TRBJ1-5
clone size: .
CDR3 protein: CASSPRPMGDQPQHF
CDR3 DNA: TGTGCCAGCTCACCGCGACCCATGGGGGATCAGCCCCAGCATTTT

V gene: TRBV29-1
D gene: .
J gene: TRBJ1-2
clone size: once
CDR3 protein: CSVEEKKTFGHTF
CDR3 DNA: TGCAGCGTTGAAGAGAAAAAAACGTTTGGCCATACCTTC

V gene: TRBV7-9
D gene: TRBD1
J gene: TRBJ2-7
clone size: .
CDR3 protein: CASSSASLGDRGYEQYF
CDR3 DNA: TGTGCCAGCAGCTCCGCCAGCCTCGGGGACAGGGGCTACGAGCAGTACTTC

V gene: TRBV6-6
D gene: TRBD2
J gene: TRBJ2-3
clone size: .
CDR3 protein: CDSSYLRGSTDTQYF
CDR3 DNA: TGTGACAGCAGTTACCTGCGGGGGAGCACAGATACGCAGTATTTT

V gene: TRBV11-2
D gene: .
J gene: TRBJ2-1
clone size: few
CDR3 protein: CASSLDYLNEQFF
CDR3 DNA: TGTGCCAGCAGTTTAGATTATCTCAATGAGCAGTTCTTC

V gene: TRBV7-8
D gene: .
J gene: TRBJ1-2
clone size: .
CDR3 protein: CASTAFRVANYGYTF
CDR3 DNA: TGTGCCAGCACCGCTTTCAGGGTTGCTAACTATGGCTACACCTTC

V gene: TRBV5-6
D gene: .
J gene: TRBJ2-1
clone size: .
CDR3 protein: CASSLGRLPTYNEQFF
CDR3 DNA: TGTGCCAGCAGCTTAGGGCGTCTACCAACCTACAATGAGCAGTTCTTC

V gene: TRBV10-3
D gene: .
J gene: TRBJ2-3
clone size: .
CDR3 protein: CDISDGLGEDTQYF
CDR3 DNA: TGTGACATTAGTGACGGGCTGGGGGAGGATACGCAGTATTTT

V gene: TRBV5-1
D gene: .
J gene: TRBJ2-7
clone size: few
CDR3 protein: CASSLLGVGQYF
CDR3 DNA: TGCGCCAGCAGCTTGTTGGGGGTAGGGCAGTACTTC

V gene: TRBV11-2
D gene: TRBD1
J gene: TRBJ2-2
clone size: .
CDR3 protein: CACSPQGTGVMFF
CDR3 DNA: TGTGCCTGCAGTCCACAGGGGACCGGGGTGATGTTTTTT

V gene: TRBV6-5
D gene: .
J gene: TRBJ2-7
clone size: .
CDR3 protein: CANSYSSDSGSKHYF
CDR3 DNA: TGTGCCAACAGTTACTCCTCGGACAGCGGAAGTAAACACTACTTC

V gene: TRBV10-3
D gene: TRBD1
J gene: TRBJ2-7
clone size: .
CDR3 protein: CVISVRQGVDEQYF
CDR3 DNA: TGTGTCATCAGTGTTCGACAGGGCGTCGACGAGCAGTACTTC

V gene: TRBV21-1
D gene: .
J gene: TRBJ2-5
clone size: few
CDR3 protein: CIAGQGRETQYF
CDR3 DNA: TGCATAGCGGGACAGGGGAGAGAGACCCAGTACTTC

V gene: TRBV6-6
D gene: .
J gene: TRBJ2-7
clone size: many
CDR3 protein: CASSPTVGSSYEQYF
CDR3 DNA: TGTGCCAGCAGCCCGACCGTTGGAAGCTCCTACGAGCAGTACTTC

V gene: TRBV5-1
D gene: .
J gene: TRBJ2-7
clone size: few
CDR3 protein: CASSLVGYEQYF
CDR3 DNA: TGCGCCAGCAGCTTGGTGGGGTACGAGCAGTACTTC

V gene: TRBV6-5
D gene: .
J gene: TRBJ1-5
clone size: once
CDR3 protein: CASSYARDRVTDQSQHF
CDR3 DNA: TGTGCCAGCAGTTACGCCCGGGATAGAGTAACCGATCAGTCCCAGCATTTT

V gene: TRBV29-1
D gene: .
J gene: TRBJ2-3
clone size: .
CDR3 protein: CSSSDTDTQYF
CDR3 DNA: TGCAGCTCCAGCGACACAGATACGCAGTATTTT

V gene: TRBV29-1
D gene: .
J gene: TRBJ2-5
clone size: .
CDR3 protein: CSVGGRLQETQYF
CDR3 DNA: TGCAGCGTTGGTGGCAGATTGCAAGAGACCCAGTACTTC

V gene: TRBV11-2
D gene: .
J gene: TRBJ1-3
clone size: .
CDR3 protein: CAISPQVSGNTIYF
CDR3 DNA: TGTGCCATCAGCCCACAGGTCTCCGGAAACACCATATATTTT

V gene: TRBV5-6
D gene: TRBD1
J gene: TRBJ1-5
clone size: many
CDR3 protein: CASSIQGLNQPQHF
CDR3 DNA: TGTGCCAGCAGCATACAGGGGCTCAATCAGCCCCAGCATTTT

V gene: TRBV29-1
D gene: .
J gene: TRBJ1-5
clone size: .
CDR3 protein: CSVLEGVQPQHF
CDR3 DNA: TGCAGCGTCCTTGAAGGAGTTCAGCCTCAGCATTTT

V gene: TRBV28
D gene: TRBD2
J gene: TRBJ2-7
clone size: .
CDR3 protein: CDSSSVTSGRSYEQCF
CDR3 DNA: TGTGACAGCAGTTCGGTGACTAGCGGAAGATCCTACGAGCAGTGCTTC

V gene: TRBV6-6
D gene: .
J gene: TRBJ2-1
clone size: many
CDR3 protein: CASSYVGDDNEQFF
CDR3 DNA: TGTGCCAGCAGTTACGTCGGGGATGACAATGAGCAGTTCTTC

V gene: TRBV6-5
D gene: TRBD1
J gene: TRBJ1-5
clone size: many
CDR3 protein: CASSYGGGTQPQHF
CDR3 DNA: TGTGCCAGCAGTTACGGAGGGGGCACGCAGCCCCAGCATTTT

V gene: TRBV6-2/TRBV6-3
D gene: TRBD1
J gene: TRBJ1-5
clone size: .
CDR3 protein: CASSRTGSNQPQHF
CDR3 DNA: TGTGCCAGCAGTAGGACAGGTAGCAATCAGCCCCAGCATTTT

V gene: TRBV11-2
D gene: TRBD2
J gene: TRBJ2-2
clone size: few
CDR3 protein: CASLDRLASAGELFF
CDR3 DNA: TGTGCCAGCTTAGATCGACTAGCCTCGGCCGGGGAGCTGTTTTTT

V gene: TRBV7-9
D gene: .
J gene: TRBJ2-7
clone size: few
CDR3 protein: CASRPVKSSYEQYF
CDR3 DNA: TGTGCCAGCAGGCCAGTTAAGAGCTCCTACGAGCAGTACTTC

V gene: TRBV12-3/TRBV12-4
D gene: TRBD1
J gene: TRBJ2-2
clone size: .
CDR3 protein: CAGSFRTGDSNTGELFF
CDR3 DNA: TGTGCCGGCAGTTTTCGGACAGGGGATTCGAACACCGGGGAGCTGTTTTTT

V gene: TRBV20-1
D gene: TRBD2
J gene: TRBJ2-1
clone size: .
CDR3 protein: CSVQRPSGILREQFF
CDR3 DNA: TGCAGTGTCCAAAGGCCTAGCGGGATCTTAAGAGAGCAGTTCTTC

V gene: TRBV6-2/TRBV6-3
D gene: .
J gene: TRBJ2-5
clone size: many
CDR3 protein: CASSYSGRGAGRETQYF
CDR3 DNA: TGTGCCAGCAGTTACTCCGGGAGAGGGGCGGGAAGAGAGACCCAGTACTTC

V gene: TRBV11-2
D gene: .
J gene: TRBJ2-5
clone size: .
CDR3 protein: CGSSLSGTFLETQYF
CDR3 DNA: TGTGGCAGCAGCTTATCAGGAACGTTTTTGGAGACCCAGTACTTC

V gene: TRBV5-1
D gene: .
J gene: TRBJ1-1
clone size: once
CDR3 protein: CARSSAGDTEAFF
CDR3 DNA: TGCGCCAGGAGCTCTGCAGGGGATACTGAAGCTTTCTTT

V gene: TRBV20-1
D gene: TRBD1
J gene: TRBJ2-1
clone size: .
CDR3 protein: CSATTGGYNEQFF
CDR3 DNA: TGCAGTGCTACGACAGGGGGCTACAATGAGCAGTTCTTC

V gene: TRBV5-4
D gene: .
J gene: TRBJ2-2
clone size: .
CDR3 protein: CASSQWYRDTNTWELFF
CDR3 DNA: TGTGCCAGCAGTCAGTGGTACCGGGACACTAACACCTGGGAGCTGTTTTTT

V gene: TRBV14
D gene: .
J gene: TRBJ2-1
clone size: .
CDR3 protein: CASSQARGGGEQFF
CDR3 DNA: TGTGCCAGCAGCCAAGCCAGGGGGGGAGGTGAGCAGTTCTTC

V gene: TRBV6-6
D gene: .
J gene: TRBJ2-6
clone size: .
CDR3 protein: CASSQKGSGVNVLTF
CDR3 DNA: TGTGCCAGCAGCCAAAAGGGGTCCGGGGTCAACGTCCTGACTTTC

V gene: TRBV7-8
D gene: .
J gene: TRBJ1-5
clone size: .
CDR3 protein: CASSLSPGETQPQHF
CDR3 DNA: TGTGCAAGCAGCTTATCGCCAGGGGAGACACAGCCCCAGCATTTT

V gene: TRBV7-8
D gene: .
J gene: TRBJ2-1
clone size: many
CDR3 protein: CASRGDNEQFF
CDR3 DNA: TGTGCCAGCCGGGGTGACAATGAGCAGTTCTTC

V gene: TRBV6-1
D gene: .
J gene: TRBJ2-1
clone size: few
CDR3 protein: CVSRTWTASDEQFF
CDR3 DNA: TGTGTCAGCAGGACATGGACGGCTTCGGATGAGCAGTTCTTC

V gene: TRBV6-1
D gene: .
J gene: TRBJ2-1
clone size: .
CDR3 protein: CASTGTLYNEQSF
CDR3 DNA: TGTGCCAGCACGGGCACACTGTACAATGAGCAGTCCTTC

V gene: TRBV5-4
D gene: TRBD1
J gene: TRBJ2-1
clone size: .
CDR3 protein: CASSAQGYTGQQQFF
CDR3 DNA: TGTGCCAGCAGCGCACAGGGGTATACAGGACAACAACAGTTCTTC

V gene: TRBV21-1
D gene: .
J gene: TRBJ1-6
clone size: .
CDR3 protein: CASSKFCLCARGVYNSPLHF
CDR3 DNA: TGTGCCAGCAGCAAATTTTGCCTTTGTGCAAGGGGGGTCTATAATTCACCCCTCCACTTT